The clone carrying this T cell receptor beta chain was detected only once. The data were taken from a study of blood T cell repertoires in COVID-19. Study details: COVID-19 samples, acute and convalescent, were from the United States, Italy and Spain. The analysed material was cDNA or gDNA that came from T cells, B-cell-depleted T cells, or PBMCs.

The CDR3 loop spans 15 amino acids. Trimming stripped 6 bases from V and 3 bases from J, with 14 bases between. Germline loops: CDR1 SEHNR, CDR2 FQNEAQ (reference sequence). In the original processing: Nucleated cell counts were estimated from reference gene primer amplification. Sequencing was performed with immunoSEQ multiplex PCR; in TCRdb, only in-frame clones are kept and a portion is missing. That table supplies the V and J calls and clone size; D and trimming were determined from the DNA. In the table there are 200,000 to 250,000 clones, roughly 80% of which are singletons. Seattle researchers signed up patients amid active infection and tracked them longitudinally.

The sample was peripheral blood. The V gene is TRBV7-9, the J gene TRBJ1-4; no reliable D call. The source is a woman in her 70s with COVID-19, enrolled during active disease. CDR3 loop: CASSPGSGPNEKLFF. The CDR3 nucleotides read TGTGCCAGCAGTCCGGGGAGCGGGCCTAATGAAAAACTGTTTTTT.